One sample yielded the 32 T cell receptor beta chains listed below, sequenced in a study of cytomegalovirus exposure and HLA in healthy donors. Sequenced by immunoSEQ multiplex PCR; TCRdb stores in-frame clones only, minus some. This repertoire shows under 140,000 clones, more than 75% found once; its top ten account for 1.4% to 1.5%. Material for sequencing was PBMCs. These receptors came from a young woman in good health and CMV-seropositive.

V is TRBV18 and J is TRBJ2-7; a possible D gene is TRBD1 (6 bases). The CDR3 is 15 amino acids. V lost 3 bases to trimming and J lost 2 bases, with 14 bases between them. Germline CDR1 and CDR2: KGHSH and LQKENI. Here the CDR3 reads CASSPTGQMAYEQYF. The DNA for the CDR3 is TGTGCCAGCTCACCGACCGGACAGATGGCCTACGAGCAGTACTTC.

This clone came up once. V is TRBV28 and J is TRBJ2-1; TRBD2 aligns across 11 bases. This CDR3 contains 15 residues. Trimming at V came to 5 bases and at J to 9 bases, leaving 9 bases not matched to a gene. In germline, CDR1 is MDHEN, CDR2 SYDVKM. The CDR3 bases are TGTGCCAGCAGTCCCCCACTAGCGGGAGTAGGTGAGCAGTTCTTC. It is translated as CASSPPLAGVGEQFF. The full variable domain, in which reference TRBV28 and TRBJ2-1 provide the parts outside the CDR3, is DVKVTQSSRYLVKRTGEKVFLECVQDMDHENMFWYRQDPGLGLRLIYFSYDVKMKEKGDIPEGYSVSREKKERFSLILESASTNQTSMYLCASSPPLAGVGEQFFGPGTRLTVL.

The chain joins TRBV9 to TRBJ2-7, with D tentatively TRBD2 (5 bases). Germline V lookup: CDR1 SGDLS, CDR2 YYNGEE. V was pared by 4 bases and J by 4 bases, with 15 bases between. The CDR3 length is 14 residues. This CDR3 is CASSPKGAEYEQYF. The DNA of the CDR3 is TGTGCCAGCAGCCCCAAAGGAGCGGAATACGAGCAGTACTTC.

J is TRBJ1-6 and V is TRBV7-6; the D gene is possibly TRBD1 (5 bases). The length of the CDR3 is 16 residues. V was trimmed by 4 bases and J by 4 bases, leaving 14 bases between them. Germline V lookup: CDR1 SGHVS, CDR2 FNYEAQ. The chain's CDR3 is CASSSWARAYNSPLHF. CDR3 sequence (DNA): TGTGCCAGCAGCTCTTGGGCCAGGGCGTATAATTCACCCCTCCACTTT.

The chain combines TRBV2 with TRBJ2-7; maybe TRBD2 (6 bases). The CDR3 length is 15 residues. Germline V CDR1 and CDR2: SNHLY, FYNNEI. Trimming stripped 6 bases from V and 3 bases from J, with 18 bases between. The CDR3 DNA reads as TGTGCCAGCAGAAAAAAAGGCGGGATGAGCTACGAGCAGTACTTC. Translating it yields CASRKKGGMSYEQYF.

This clone was detected once. This chain links TRBV13 with TRBJ2-7; 9 bases are shared with TRBD1. Unmatched junction bases numbered 6, after V lost 5 bases and J lost 4 bases. Germline values: CDR1 PRHDT, CDR2 FYEKMQ (reference sequence). The CDR3 length is 14 residues. This CDR3 reads CASSPRDRVYEQYF. The CDR3 DNA reads as TGTGCCAGCAGCCCGCGGGACAGGGTGTACGAGCAGTACTTC.

The chain uses TRBV6-5 and TRBJ2-7; TRBD2 matches 12 bases. Germline values: CDR1 MNHEY, CDR2 SVGAGI. This CDR3 comprises 15 residues. The trim removed 8 bases at V and 7 bases at J, leaving 12 bases unmatched. CDR3 sequence reads: CASGKGTSGSREQYF. The CDR3 DNA sequence: TGTGCCAGCGGAAAGGGGACTAGCGGGTCACGAGAGCAGTACTTC.

This clone was detected only once. The V and J genes are TRBV4-3 and TRBJ2-1; 9 bases are shared with TRBD2. V lost 2 bases and J lost 9; bases outside the gene matches: 14. CDR3 length equals 17 residues. The V gene's germline CDR1 is LGHNA and CDR2 YSLEER. As DNA, the CDR3 is TGCGCCAGCAGCCAAACAACCATAATGGGACTAGCTTCTGAGCAGTTCTTC. This codes for CASSQTTIMGLASEQFF.

The chain combines TRBV5-1 with TRBJ2-7; a weak D match, TRBD1 (6 bases). Germline V gene data show CDR1 as SGHRS and CDR2 as YFSETQ. The CDR3 has 11 amino acids. V dropped 5 bases and J dropped 7 bases, with 10 bases sitting between them. CDR3 region: CASRSQGEQYF. The CDR3 coding sequence is TGCGCCAGCAGATCGCAGGGGGAGCAGTACTTC.

This clone was picked up one time. Here the CDR3 DNA reads TGTGCCAGCAGTGAGCGGGGGCCCAACGCTTTCTTT. Residues: CASSERGPNAFF. This chain links TRBV2 with TRBJ1-1, with TRBD1 as a possible D gene (6 bases). The germline V and J ends were trimmed by 3 bases and 11 bases, with 13 bases remaining between them. The CDR3 loop spans 12 amino acids. Germline V gene sequence: CDR1 SNHLY, CDR2 FYNNEI.

This clone has more than one count but fewer than ten. The chain carries TRBV30 and TRBJ1-2, with 7 nucleotides matching TRBD1. Trimming removed 2 bases from V and 0 bases from J; junction bases left unmatched: 6. This CDR3 has 15 amino acids. Germline V gives CDR1 GTSNPN, CDR2 SVGIG (reference sequence). CDR3 coding DNA: TGTGCCTGGAGTCCTCCCGGGACAGCTAACTATGGCTACACCTTC. Its protein is CAWSPPGTANYGYTF.

The chain combines TRBV2 with TRBJ2-4; 12 bases align to TRBD2. The CDR3 length is 18 residues. V shed 5 bases and J 9 bases; nucleotides not matched to a gene: 17. Germline V gives CDR1 SNHLY, CDR2 FYNNEI. CDR3 sequence reads: CASSRLGLAGGRSSIQYF. CDR3 sequence (DNA): TGTGCCAGCAGTCGCCTTGGGCTAGCGGGGGGGCGGTCCTCCATTCAGTACTTC. The full variable domain, completed using reference TRBV2 and TRBJ2-4, is EPEVTQTPSHQVTQMGQEVILRCVPISNHLYFYWYRQILGQKVEFLVSFYNNEISEKSEIFDDQFSVERPDGSNFTLKIRSTKLEDSAMYFCASSRLGLAGGRSSIQYFGAGTRLSVL.

The V and J genes are TRBV13 and TRBJ2-5, with D tentatively TRBD2 (5 bases). V lost 5 bases, J lost 1 base, and 11 bases lay in between. Germline assignment: CDR1 PRHDT and CDR2 FYEKMQ (reference sequence). The CDR3 spans 14 residues. Written as DNA, the CDR3 is TGTGCCAGCAGCCCCCACGGGGTCCAAGAGACCCAGTACTTC. It yields the protein CASSPHGVQETQYF.

This rearrangement joins TRBV2 to TRBJ1-5, with TRBD1 matching over 7 bases. This CDR3 region has 15 residues. The ends lost 3 bases at V and 3 bases at J; junction bases unmatched: 5. Germline CDR1 reads SNHLY; CDR2 reads FYNNEI. CDR3 residues: CASSDDRATNQPQHF. In DNA form, the CDR3 reads TGTGCCAGCAGTGACGACAGGGCAACCAATCAGCCCCAGCATTTT.

This chain connects TRBV7-2 to TRBJ2-3; D is perhaps TRBD1 (6 bases). The V end was cut by 1 base, the J end by 5 bases, with 22 bases between. Germline CDR1 and CDR2: SGHTA and FQGNSA. The CDR3 loop spans 18 amino acids. Here the CDR3 DNA reads TGTGCCAGCAGCTTAGTCGGTGGGGACAACCCCTTCGGAGATACGCAGTATTTT. Encoded protein: CASSLVGGDNPFGDTQYF.

This clone showed up just once. The chain uses TRBV6-1 and TRBJ2-1; TRBD2 matches at 8 bases. Germline lookup yields CDR1 MNHNS and CDR2 SASEGT. The CDR3 loop spans 15 amino acids. Trimming took 2 bases from V and 10 from J; bases not matched to a gene: 10. The CDR3 region has the DNA TGTGCCAGCAGTGAACACGGTAGCGGGATTGGAGAGCAGTTCTTC. Translation gives CASSEHGSGIGEQFF.

In its sample, this clone was seen a few times. The CDR3 spells CASSPDQSYEQYF. The DNA for the CDR3 is TGTGCCAGCTCACCAGATCAGTCGTACGAGCAGTACTTC. The chain is built from TRBV18 and TRBJ2-7; D uncertain. Germline V gene sequence: CDR1 KGHSH, CDR2 LQKENI. The ends were cut back, 2 bases at V and 4 bases at J, with 9 bases in the middle. The CDR3 contains 13 residues.

This chain's CDR3 is CASSYSGAGGVYGYTF. The CDR3 DNA sequence: TGTGCCAGCAGTTACTCGGGGGCAGGGGGAGTGTATGGCTACACCTTC. This rearrangement joins TRBV6-5 to TRBJ1-2; 7 bases are a match to TRBD1. Germline trimming cut 0 bases from V and 5 bases from J; bases unmatched to any gene: 9. Germline assignment: CDR1 MNHEY and CDR2 SVGAGI. The CDR3 extends over 16 amino acids.

This chain uses TRBV7-9 with TRBJ2-1; D is uncertain. V was cut by 2 bases and J by 2 bases, with 10 bases left in between. This CDR3 region has 15 residues. Germline loops: CDR1 SEHNR, CDR2 FQNEAQ (reference sequence). CDR3 in amino acids: CASSLTASPYNEQFF. The CDR3, as DNA: TGTGCCAGCAGCTTAACCGCTAGTCCCTACAATGAGCAGTTCTTC.

This rearrangement joins TRBV7-3 to TRBJ2-7; D is perhaps TRBD1 (5 bases). Germline CDR1 SGHTA, CDR2 FQGTGA. The CDR3 consists of 13 residues. V was cut by 2 bases and J by 5 bases, with 10 bases left in between. CDR3 residues: CASSLAARDEQYF. DNA for the CDR3: TGTGCCAGCAGCTTAGCGGCCAGGGACGAGCAGTACTTC.

This clone was recorded a few times. The rearrangement links TRBV28 to TRBJ2-7, with TRBD2 matching over 13 bases. The CDR3 length is 17 residues. Germline loops: CDR1 MDHEN, CDR2 SYDVKM. With 2 bases clipped from V and 0 bases from J, the junction kept 4 bases outside the gene matches. The CDR3, as DNA: TGTGCCAGCAGTTTAGTAGGGACTAGCGGGATCTCCTACGAGCAGTACTTC. This codes for CASSLVGTSGISYEQYF. Variable domain in full (rest from reference TRBV28 and TRBJ2-7): DVKVTQSSRYLVKRTGEKVFLECVQDMDHENMFWYRQDPGLGLRLIYFSYDVKMKEKGDIPEGYSVSREKKERFSLILESASTNQTSMYLCASSLVGTSGISYEQYFGPGTRLTVT.

V is TRBV5-4 and J is TRBJ1-2, with D hard to call. Trimming removed 4 bases from V and 4 bases from J, with 17 bases in between. Germline CDR1 and CDR2: SGHNT and YYREEE (reference sequence). This CDR3 comprises 15 residues. CDR3: CASSIRALSGYGYTF. In DNA, the CDR3 is TGTGCCAGCAGCATCCGGGCCCTAAGCGGCTATGGCTACACCTTC.

The V and J genes are TRBV15 and TRBJ2-5, with D perhaps TRBD1 (5 bases). CDR3 length: 13 residues. Germline V gene lookup returns CDR1 LNHNV and CDR2 YYDKDF (reference sequence). Trimming removed 0 bases from V and 4 bases from J, with 6 bases in between. The CDR3 spells CATSRDRGETQYF. DNA for the CDR3: TGTGCCACCAGCAGAGATAGGGGAGAGACCCAGTACTTC.

The V gene is TRBV7-9, the J gene TRBJ1-1, with D unresolved. This CDR3 region has 15 residues. CDR1 and CDR2 (germline): SEHNR, FQNEAQ (reference sequence). V lost 4 bases to trimming and J lost 3 bases, with 15 bases between them. The CDR3 DNA sequence: TGTGCCAGCAGCTCGAACCTACTCGGGGACACTGAAGCTTTCTTT. It translates to CASSSNLLGDTEAFF.

The genes are TRBV7-2 and TRBJ2-3, with 9 positions matching TRBD2. Germline CDR1 and CDR2: SGHTA and FQGNSA. This CDR3 is built from 14 residues. Trimming cost V 2 bases and J 6 bases; bases outside gene matches: 3. CDR3 residues: CASSLNAGGDTQYF. The DNA for the CDR3 is TGTGCCAGCAGCTTAAACGCGGGGGGGGATACGCAGTATTTT.

The V gene is TRBV27, the J gene TRBJ1-2, with a tentative D call TRBD1 (6 bases). Germline CDR1 reads MNHEY; CDR2 reads SMNVEV (reference sequence). The CDR3 consists of 13 residues. Between the trimmed V and J ends, which lost 2 bases and 7 bases, there was a span of 11 bases. CDR3 bases: TGTGCCAGCAGTTTAAACAGGGTTTCTGGCTACACCTTC. Residues: CASSLNRVSGYTF.

This chain joins TRBV9 and TRBJ2-4, with D possibly matching TRBD2 (7 bases). Germline V lookup: CDR1 SGDLS, CDR2 YYNGEE. Trimming stripped 0 bases from V and 6 bases from J, with 19 bases between. The length of the CDR3 is 17 residues. CDR3 amino acids: CASSVGTSRGLGNIQYF. In nucleotides, the CDR3 is TGTGCCAGCAGCGTAGGAACCTCGCGGGGGCTTGGAAACATTCAGTACTTC.

The chain recombines TRBV25-1 with TRBJ2-5, with 12 bases lining up with TRBD1. The length of the CDR3 is 14 residues. With 6 bases clipped from V and 5 bases from J, the junction kept 4 bases outside the gene matches. CDR1 MGHDK and CDR2 SYGVNS come from the germline V gene. CDR3 DNA: TGTGCCAGCAGGGGGACAGGGGGCGCTGAGACCCAGTACTTC. It is translated as CASRGTGGAETQYF.

The V and J genes are TRBV15 and TRBJ2-5, with 10 bases that match TRBD2. This CDR3 is built from 16 residues. From germline, CDR1 is LNHNV and CDR2 YYDKDF (reference sequence). V lost 1 base and J lost 2; bases outside the gene matches: 4. The CDR3 reads CATSRGTSGVQETQYF. In nucleotides, the CDR3 is TGTGCCACCAGCAGAGGCACTAGCGGGGTACAAGAGACCCAGTACTTC.

The chain couples TRBV28 to TRBJ1-5; D is undetermined. V lost 6 bases, J lost 2 bases, and 11 bases lay in between. This CDR3 region has 14 residues. From germline, CDR1 is MDHEN and CDR2 SYDVKM. The DNA for the CDR3 is TGTGCCAGCAGCCCATCCGGGGGCAATCAGCCCCAGCATTTT. Its translation is CASSPSGGNQPQHF. Full variable domain (remainder filled in from reference TRBV28 and TRBJ1-5): DVKVTQSSRYLVKRTGEKVFLECVQDMDHENMFWYRQDPGLGLRLIYFSYDVKMKEKGDIPEGYSVSREKKERFSLILESASTNQTSMYLCASSPSGGNQPQHFGDGTRLSIL.

The rearrangement joins TRBV28 to TRBJ2-5; TRBD2 might be the D (6 bases). The V gene's germline CDR1 is MDHEN and CDR2 SYDVKM. The CDR3 consists of 14 residues. Trimming pared 5 bases from V and 0 bases from J, leaving 10 bases between. CDR3 DNA: TGTGCCAGCAGTAGGGGACTGGACCAAGAGACCCAGTACTTC. It translates to CASSRGLDQETQYF.

This chain connects TRBV6-1 to TRBJ1-5; no reliable D call. The germline V and J ends were trimmed by 6 bases and 1 base, with 10 bases remaining between them. The length of the CDR3 is 14 residues. Germline V gene sequence: CDR1 MNHNS, CDR2 SASEGT. In DNA, the CDR3 is TGTGCCAGCAGCAACATCGCAAGCAATCAGCCCCAGCATTTT. It specifies CASSNIASNQPQHF.